This T cell receptor (beta chain) was obtained from a study of early T cells in non-severe SARS-CoV-2 infection. Trimming left V 2 bases short and J 2 bases short, with 9 bases between. Germline V gene sequence: CDR1 SQVTM, CDR2 ANQGSEA. The CDR3 extends over 13 amino acids. Individual cDNA molecules were tagged with unique molecular identifiers. From the 5' RACE reads, TCRdb called clonotypes with MiXCR, one entry per CDR3 protein. The data contain more than 35,000 distinct CDR3 sequences, about 5.3% of them singletons. Ten or more counts support this clonotype. V and J are TRBV29-1 and TRBJ2-5; D is perhaps TRBD2 (6 bases). The sequencing input was whole blood. The sequence derives from an adult who was a healthcare worker with PCR-confirmed SARS-CoV-2 infection or an uninfected control (not recorded which). As DNA, the CDR3 is TGCAGCGTTGAAAGGGGACTTCAAGAGACCCAGTACTTC. It translates to CSVERGLQETQYF.